Sequencing of this TCR beta chain was carried out in a study of shared clonotypes between healthy human individuals. Study-level background: There were three CD4 naive, three CD4 memory, two CD8 naive and one CD8 memory plates per donor.

Broader study findings: For sorted subsets, rarefaction showed incomplete sequencing despite large depth. Clonotypes not shared had lower generation probabilities than those common to all four donors.

Some clones are missing from TCRdb's copy, which holds only in-frame ones; the method was immunoSEQ multiplex PCR. This sample has about 1 million clones, with more than 60% found just once. V shed 4 bases and J 7 bases; nucleotides not matched to a gene: 4. The V gene's germline CDR1 is KGHSH and CDR2 LQKENI. The CDR3 is made up of 13 amino acids. For this clone: Its antigen is not identified.

The J gene is TRBJ1-5, the V gene TRBV18; 7 positions match TRBD1. Sample: memory CD4+ T cells sorted from blood. Subset noted: CD45RA-negative fraction. This clonotype was sampled from a man between 18 and 29 years old in good health. DNA of the CDR3: TGTGCCAGCTCACAGGGGACAGAACAGCCCCAGCATTTT. Translation gives CASSQGTEQPQHF.